The present T cell receptor beta chain was sequenced within a study of OX40 agonist ivuxolimab in advanced cancers. Study-level results: In CD8+ T cells, expanded clones were on average more numerous than in CD4+.

Autoimmune disease history or systemic immunosuppression excluded patients. With respect to this clone: What it recognizes is unknown.

The repertoire was sequenced with immunoSEQ multiplex PCR; TCRdb's copy has only in-frame clones and lacks some. This table holds 55,000 to 65,000 clones, over 70% found once. Trimming cost V 2 bases and J 1 base, with 9 bases left between them. This CDR3 is built from 14 residues. Germline values: CDR1 MNHEY, CDR2 SVGAGI. This specimen consisted of CD4+ or CD8+ T cells sorted from blood, obtained in a trial of the OX40 agonist ivuxolimab. The sequence came from an adult with an advanced solid tumor such as melanoma, head and neck, liver or kidney cancer. The rearrangement uses TRBV6-5 and TRBJ2-7; D perhaps matches TRBD1 (5 bases). As DNA, the CDR3 is TGTGCCAGCAGTTACGGTCAGGGTTCCTACGAGCAGTACTTC. Its translation: CASSYGQGSYEQYF.